These 32 T cell receptor beta chains were sequenced from one sample in a study of blood T cell repertoires in COVID-19. Libraries were prepared by immunoSEQ multiplex PCR; TCRdb keeps only in-frame clonotypes and omits some of them. The sample records about 160,000 clones, 70% to 85% being singletons. Material for sequencing was peripheral blood. The receptor source for this set is a middle-aged woman with COVID-19, enrolled during active disease.

The CDR3: CTSSQAQPPAADTQYF. CDR3 nucleotides: TGCACCAGCAGCCAAGCTCAGCCACCTGCGGCAGATACGCAGTATTTT. The chain combines TRBV1 with TRBJ2-3; no check of the table's D call, TRBD2, against the DNA was made. TRBV1 is designated a pseudogene. The length of the CDR3 is 16 residues.

The rearrangement links TRBV7-9 to TRBJ1-1; D is undetermined. The CDR3 is 14 residues long. Per the germline V gene, CDR1 is SEHNR and CDR2 is FQNEAQ (reference sequence). The ends were cut back, 3 bases at V and 0 bases at J, with 8 bases in the middle. CDR3 bases: TGTGCCAGCAGCTTGCGGCGGATGAACACTGAAGCTTTCTTT. Translation: CASSLRRMNTEAFF.

Only one count was recorded for this clone. The chain is built from TRBV15 and TRBJ2-2, with D possibly TRBD1 on 5 matching bases. The germline V gene encodes CDR1 LNHNV and CDR2 YYDKDF (reference sequence). The CDR3 is 18 amino acids. The V end was cut by 5 bases, the J end by 0 bases, with 19 bases between. The CDR3 DNA sequence: TGTGCCACCAGCTGGTGGGGCCAGACAGCCGCGAACACCGGGGAGCTGTTTTTT. It is translated as CATSWWGQTAANTGELFF.

The gene calls are TRBV5-1 and TRBJ2-7; 13 nucleotides agree with TRBD2. The J segment lost 7 bases and the V segment lost 4 bases, leaving 11 bases of the junction unmatched. The CDR3 extends over 16 amino acids. Germline CDR1 and CDR2: SGHRS and YFSETQ. This CDR3 is CASSVAGLAGTKEQYF. As DNA, the CDR3 is TGCGCCAGCAGCGTAGCGGGACTAGCGGGAACCAAGGAGCAGTACTTC. Looking up the rest from reference TRBV5-1 and TRBJ2-7 gives the full variable domain: KAGVTQTPRYLIKTRGQQVTLSCSPISGHRSVSWYQQTPGQGLQFLFEYFSETQRNKGNFPGRFSGRQFSNSRSEMNVSTLELGDSALYLCASSVAGLAGTKEQYFGPGTRLTVT.

This chain links TRBV30 with TRBJ2-6, with D possibly being TRBD2 (6 bases). Trimming took 4 bases from V and 0 from J, leaving 16 bases between them. The CDR3 covers 17 residues. Germline V gene sequence: CDR1 GTSNPN, CDR2 SVGIG (reference sequence). The CDR3 spells CAWTRDWLSSGANVLTF. In nucleotides, the CDR3 is TGTGCCTGGACTCGGGACTGGCTGAGCTCTGGGGCCAACGTCCTGACTTTC.

The chain links TRBV18 to TRBJ1-2, with TRBD1 matching 8 bases. With V trimmed by 2 bases and J by 6 bases, 8 bases remained unmatched. In germline, CDR1 is KGHSH, CDR2 LQKENI. The CDR3 length is 15 residues. In DNA form, the CDR3 reads TGTGCCAGCTCACCAATAGGACAGGGAGGGCATGGCTACACCTTC. It yields the protein CASSPIGQGGHGYTF.

The sample holds one count of this clone. The chain employs TRBV9 and TRBJ1-5; 8 bases agree with TRBD1. Looked up from germline, CDR1 is SGDLS and CDR2 is YYNGEE. CDR3 length: 13 amino acids. J was trimmed by 8 bases and V by 4 bases; bases with no gene match: 5. For the CDR3, the DNA is TGTGCCAGCAGCCCAGGGGGCCTAGAGCCCCAGCATTTT. It specifies CASSPGGLEPQHF.

This chain uses TRBV15 with TRBJ1-4, with 9 bases fitting TRBD1. Looked up from germline, CDR1 is LNHNV and CDR2 is YYDKDF (reference sequence). After removal of 9 bases from V and 7 bases from J, the junction contained 9 bases not matched to a gene. The CDR3 has 14 residues. In DNA, the CDR3 is TGTGCCACTACGCCGGACAGGGGTTTTGAAAAACTGTTTTTT. Translation gives CATTPDRGFEKLFF.

The CDR3 protein is CASSERAGNSNQPQHF. CDR3 nucleotides: TGCGCCAGCAGTGAGAGGGCAGGGAATAGCAATCAGCCCCAGCATTTT. The chain uses TRBV10-2 and TRBJ1-5; tentative D call: TRBD1 (5 bases). The V gene lost 2 bases and the J gene lost 0 bases, with 11 bases spanning the gap. The CDR3 consists of 16 residues. Per germline, CDR1 WSHSY and CDR2 SAAADI.

This clone has just a few counts. The rearrangement uses TRBV6-1 and TRBJ2-1; 8 bases are a match to TRBD2. The CDR3 is 16 amino acids. With V trimmed by 2 bases and J by 3 bases, 6 bases remained unmatched. Germline values: CDR1 MNHNS, CDR2 SASEGT. CDR3 in amino acids: CASSEFGAGGYNEQFF. For the CDR3, the DNA is TGTGCCAGCAGTGAATTTGGTGCGGGAGGCTACAATGAGCAGTTCTTC.

The chain joins TRBV7-3 to TRBJ1-2, with 8 positions matching TRBD1. With V trimmed by 5 bases and J by 8 bases, 13 bases remained unmatched. The CDR3 sequence is 15 residues long. CDR1 SGHTA and CDR2 FQGTGA come from the germline V gene. CDR3 protein: CASSHTDREMGGYTF. CDR3 DNA sequence: TGTGCCAGCAGCCATACGGACAGGGAGATGGGAGGCTACACCTTC.

This clone was detected once. The chain combines TRBV7-2 with TRBJ2-7; 7 bases line up with TRBD1. The CDR3 is 14 residues long. Trimming at V came to 4 bases and at J to 5 bases, leaving 8 bases not matched to a gene. Germline assignment: CDR1 SGHTA and CDR2 FQGNSA. The CDR3 here is CASSSNRGGNEQYF. Here the CDR3 DNA reads TGTGCCAGCAGCTCAAACAGGGGTGGGAACGAGCAGTACTTC.

J is TRBJ2-5 and V is TRBV2; a weak D match, TRBD2 (6 bases). CDR3 length: 16 residues. Germline CDR1 reads SNHLY; CDR2 reads FYNNEI. V was clipped by 6 bases and J by 2 bases, with 19 bases between them. The CDR3 spells CASSAFFGGPQETQYF. The CDR3 bases are TGTGCCAGCAGCGCATTTTTCGGGGGACCACAAGAGACCCAGTACTTC.

The CDR3 loop reads CASSVGGVGRGNTEAFF. The CDR3 coding sequence is TGTGCCAGCAGCGTAGGGGGAGTTGGCCGAGGGAACACTGAAGCTTTCTTT. The V call is TRBV9, the J call TRBJ1-1; D unresolved. This CDR3 spans 17 amino acids. Trimming removed 0 bases at V and 1 base at J, with 16 bases between. Germline V CDR1 and CDR2: SGDLS, YYNGEE.

This rearrangement joins TRBV6-4 to TRBJ2-2, with D perhaps matching TRBD1 (6 bases). This CDR3 is 14 amino acids long. The germline V and J ends were trimmed by 1 base and 4 bases, with 7 bases remaining between them. Per germline, CDR1 MRHNA and CDR2 SNTAGT. CDR3 coding DNA: TGTGCCAGCAGTGACTTAGGGGGCACCGGGGAGCTGTTTTTT. It yields the protein CASSDLGGTGELFF.

The chain is built from TRBV19 and TRBJ2-2, with TRBD1 matching over 7 bases. The CDR3 spans 14 residues. Germline-derived CDR1 and CDR2 are LNHDA and SQIVND (reference sequence). V lost 6 bases, J lost 1 base, and 2 bases stayed unmatched. CDR3: CASRRQGNTGELFF. DNA for the CDR3: TGTGCCAGTAGGAGACAGGGGAACACCGGGGAGCTGTTTTTT.

The chain joins TRBV18 to TRBJ2-2, with D perhaps TRBD1 (6 bases). From germline, CDR1 is KGHSH and CDR2 LQKENI. The CDR3 contains 16 residues. Trimming took off 3 bases at V and 4 bases at J, with 15 bases between the two ends. The CDR3 region has the DNA TGTGCCAGCTCACCGGGACAACTTGAGGTCACCGGGGAGCTGTTTTTT. It yields the protein CASSPGQLEVTGELFF.

This sequence joins TRBV9 and TRBJ2-7; maybe TRBD2 (5 bases). CDR1 and CDR2 from the germline V gene are SGDLS and YYNGEE. V was cut by 3 bases and J by 6 bases, with 19 bases left in between. The CDR3 has 15 residues. The CDR3 DNA is TGTGCCAGCAGCGCAATCCCGGACTTCGATCGCGAGCAGTACTTC. It codes for CASSAIPDFDREQYF.

The chain joins TRBV5-5 to TRBJ1-1; D gene uncertain. Looked up from germline, CDR1 is SGHKS and CDR2 is YYEKEE (reference sequence). Trimming cost V 2 bases and J 4 bases, with 9 bases left between them. The CDR3 has 13 residues. CDR3 in DNA: TGTGCCAGCAGCTTTACAGTCCCCACTGAAGCTTTCTTT. Its protein is CASSFTVPTEAFF.

This sequence joins TRBV30 and TRBJ2-2; TRBD1 matches at 12 bases. CDR1 and CDR2 (germline): GTSNPN, SVGIG (reference sequence). V was clipped by 3 bases and J by 6 bases; unmatched bases: 2. This CDR3 spans 14 amino acids. The CDR3 bases are TGTGCCTGGAGGGGACAGGGGGCATCCGGGGAGCTGTTTTTT. The encoded protein is CAWRGQGASGELFF.

In its sample, this clone was seen a few times. As DNA, the CDR3 is TGTGCCAGCAAGGATTGGGCGGGGGATCAGCCCCAGCATTTT. Its translation is CASKDWAGDQPQHF. The chain recombines TRBV2 with TRBJ1-5; D might be TRBD1 (5 bases). V was pared by 7 bases and J by 5 bases, with 15 bases between. The CDR3 consists of 14 residues. The germline V gene has CDR1 SNHLY and CDR2 FYNNEI.

The chain uses TRBV5-1 and TRBJ2-1; weak D call: TRBD2 (6 bases). The CDR3 sequence is 16 residues long. Trimming took off 0 bases at V and 4 bases at J, with 14 bases between the two ends. The germline gives CDR1 SGHRS, CDR2 YFSETQ. The CDR3 sequence: CASSLEAAGLYNEQFF. The CDR3 nucleotides are TGCGCCAGCAGCTTGGAAGCAGCGGGCCTTTACAATGAGCAGTTCTTC.

The V and J genes are TRBV9 and TRBJ1-6; maybe TRBD1 (5 bases). The V gene's germline CDR1 is SGDLS and CDR2 YYNGEE. CDR3 length equals 14 residues. Trimming shortened V by 4 bases and J by 3 bases, and 8 bases separated the two germline ends. In DNA form, the CDR3 reads TGTGCCAGCAGCAAACAGGTCTATAATTCACCCCTCCACTTT. Translating gives CASSKQVYNSPLHF.

The chain carries TRBV15 and TRBJ2-7; 8 positions agree with TRBD1. The J segment lost 7 bases and the V segment lost 0 bases, leaving 11 bases of the junction unmatched. Germline lookup yields CDR1 LNHNV and CDR2 YYDKDF (reference sequence). The CDR3 loop spans 16 amino acids. The DNA for the CDR3 is TGTGCCACCAGCAGAGATCCGGGACAGGCGTCGGGTGAGCAGTACTTC. It is translated as CATSRDPGQASGEQYF.

This clone was counted a single time. The chain is built from TRBV28 and TRBJ2-1, with 8 bases lining up with TRBD2. CDR3 length: 15 residues. CDR1 and CDR2 (germline): MDHEN, SYDVKM. With 6 bases clipped from V and 8 bases from J, the junction kept 12 bases outside the gene matches. The CDR3 spells CASSVPSSGSHEQFF. The CDR3 bases are TGTGCCAGCAGCGTACCCTCCAGCGGGAGCCATGAGCAGTTCTTC.

V is TRBV5-4 and J is TRBJ2-7, with TRBD2 matching over 7 bases. This CDR3 has 13 residues. With V trimmed by 1 base and J by 3 bases, 1 base remained unmatched. CDR1 and CDR2 from the germline V gene are SGHNT and YYREEE (reference sequence). The CDR3 region is CASSLREGYEQYF. The DNA for the CDR3 is TGTGCCAGCAGCTTGAGGGAGGGCTACGAGCAGTACTTC.

The V call is TRBV2, the J call TRBJ2-7, with D possibly matching TRBD2 (5 bases). Trimming left V 4 bases short and J 3 bases short, with 7 bases between. CDR3 length: 12 amino acids. Germline V gene lookup returns CDR1 SNHLY and CDR2 FYNNEI. CDR3 DNA: TGTGCCAGCAGTGTCGAGGGCTACGAGCAGTACGTC. Amino acid sequence: CASSVEGYEQYV.

CDR3 region: CASGYGGSTDTQYF. The CDR3 coding sequence is TGTGCCAGCGGATACGGGGGGAGCACAGATACGCAGTATTTT. The genes are TRBV11-3 and TRBJ2-3; 7 bases fit TRBD2. Trimming cost V 8 bases and J 0 bases; bases outside gene matches: 5. The germline V gene has CDR1 SGHNT and CDR2 YENEEA. This CDR3 comprises 14 residues.

The chain links TRBV6-4 to TRBJ2-1; tentative D call: TRBD2 (6 bases). Germline loops: CDR1 MRHNA, CDR2 SNTAGT. The CDR3 covers 15 residues. The ends were cut back, 4 bases at V and 3 bases at J, with 13 bases in the middle. The CDR3 sequence: CASSVGGSDYNEQFF. The CDR3 bases are TGTGCCAGCAGTGTCGGGGGTTCAGACTACAATGAGCAGTTCTTC.

This clone came up a few times. This chain uses TRBV20-1 with TRBJ1-5, with a possible D match to TRBD1 (5 bases). The length of the CDR3 is 13 residues. V gave up 3 bases and J gave up 7 bases, with 13 bases separating them. Germline loops: CDR1 DFQATT, CDR2 SNEGSKA (reference sequence). The CDR3 bases are TGCAGTGCTAGTGGGCAGGGTAGGCAGCCCCAGCATTTT. It specifies CSASGQGRQPQHF.

The V call is TRBV10-3, the J call TRBJ2-1; possibly TRBD1 for D (5 bases). V lost 3 bases, J lost 8 bases, and 8 bases lay in between. Germline CDR1 and CDR2: ENHRY and SYGVKD. The CDR3 is 12 amino acids. The DNA for the CDR3 is TGTGCCATCAGTGACAGGGCCCATGAGCAGTTCTTC. It codes for CAISDRAHEQFF.

The chain recombines TRBV10-3 with TRBJ2-5, with D possibly TRBD1 on 7 matching bases. Germline CDR1 ENHRY, CDR2 SYGVKD. This CDR3 comprises 14 residues. The germline V and J ends were trimmed by 6 bases and 0 bases, with 11 bases remaining between them. This CDR3 reads CAIRAGQNQETQYF. DNA for the CDR3: TGTGCCATCAGGGCGGGACAGAACCAAGAGACCCAGTACTTC.